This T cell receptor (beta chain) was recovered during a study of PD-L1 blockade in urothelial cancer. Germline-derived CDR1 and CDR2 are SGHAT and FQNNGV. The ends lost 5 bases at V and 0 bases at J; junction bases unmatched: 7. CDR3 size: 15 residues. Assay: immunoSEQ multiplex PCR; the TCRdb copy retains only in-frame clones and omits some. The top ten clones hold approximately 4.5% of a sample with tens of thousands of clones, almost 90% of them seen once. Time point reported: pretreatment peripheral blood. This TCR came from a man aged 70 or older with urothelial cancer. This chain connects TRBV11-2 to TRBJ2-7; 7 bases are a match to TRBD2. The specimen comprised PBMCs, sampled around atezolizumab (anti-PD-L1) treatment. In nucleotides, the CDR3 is TGTGCCAGCAGCGCCTCCGGGACTACCTCCTACGAGCAGTACTTC. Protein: CASSASGTTSYEQYF.